This T cell receptor (beta chain) originates from a study of OX40 agonist ivuxolimab in advanced cancers. Study-level information: Treatment of patients was with ivuxolimab, an agonistic anti-OX40 (CD134) antibody. From about 23 to 85 years was the age range, with a mean of roughly 59 years, and around 83% were male.

Study conclusions and caveats: More expanded clones were seen, on average, in CD8+ T cells than in CD4+.

V lost 0 bases to trimming and J lost 2 bases, with 7 bases between them. In germline, CDR1 is MNHEY, CDR2 SVGAGI. This CDR3 is built from 14 residues. Notes on this clone: Antigen: not known.

Clones were sequenced by immunoSEQ multiplex PCR, and TCRdb holds only the in-frame ones, with some missing. The sample has about 44,000 clones, under 90% seen once. Sample: CD4+ or CD8+ T cells sorted from blood, taken in a trial of the OX40 agonist ivuxolimab. The receptor's source is an adult with an advanced solid tumor such as melanoma, head and neck, liver or kidney cancer. The rearrangement links TRBV6-5 to TRBJ1-1; D not certain. The CDR3 spells CASSYSVGNTEAFF. The CDR3 coding sequence is TGTGCCAGCAGTTACTCTGTGGGAAACACTGAAGCTTTCTTT.